The T cell receptor (beta chain) described here comes from a study of cytomegalovirus exposure and HLA in healthy donors. Germline V gene sequence: CDR1 SGHRS, CDR2 YFSETQ. The CDR3 is 14 amino acids. V was cut by 3 bases and J by 0 bases, with 10 bases left in between. PCR was performed using 60 Vbeta and 13 Jbeta primers. This table comes from immunoSEQ multiplex PCR, and its TCRdb copy is limited to in-frame clones, with some not included. The sample yields 75,000 to 90,000 clones, roughly 80% seen once. The chain combines TRBV5-1 with TRBJ2-7; D is uncertain. The sample comprised PBMCs. The receptor was isolated from a man aged 50 or older in good health and CMV-seronegative. The chain's CDR3 is CASSSTVYSYEQYF. CDR3 sequence (DNA): TGCGCCAGCAGCTCTACCGTCTACTCCTACGAGCAGTACTTC.